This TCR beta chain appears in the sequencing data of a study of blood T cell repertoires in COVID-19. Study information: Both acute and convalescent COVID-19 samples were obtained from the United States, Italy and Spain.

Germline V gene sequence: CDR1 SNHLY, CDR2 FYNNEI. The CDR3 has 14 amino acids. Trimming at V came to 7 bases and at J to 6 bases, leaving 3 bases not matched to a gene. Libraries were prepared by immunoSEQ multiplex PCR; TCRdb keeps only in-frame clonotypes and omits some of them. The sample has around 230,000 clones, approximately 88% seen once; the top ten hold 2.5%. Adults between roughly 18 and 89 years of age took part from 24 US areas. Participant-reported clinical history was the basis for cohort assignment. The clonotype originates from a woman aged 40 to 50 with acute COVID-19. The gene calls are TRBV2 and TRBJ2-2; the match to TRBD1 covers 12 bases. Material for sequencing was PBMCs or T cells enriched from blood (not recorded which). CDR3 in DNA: TGTGCCAGCAATAGGGACAGGGGGCCCGGGGAGCTGTTTTTT. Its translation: CASNRDRGPGELFF.